The 26 T cell receptor beta chains in this list originate from one sample, sequenced in a study of patients and donors after allogeneic stem cell transplantation. In TCRdb, the RT-PCR reads were re-called with MiXCR into one record per CDR3 protein. The sample yields 410,000 or so distinct CDR3 sequences, roughly 17% seen once. The source material was blood, either unsorted or a sorted T cell fraction (not recorded which). The receptors derive from a human donor who was either an allogeneic HSCT recipient or a stem cell or donor lymphocyte infusion donor (not recorded which). It is not recorded whose cells these are; they may come from a transplant donor.

The rearrangement links TRBV21-1 to TRBJ1-5; TRBD1 is taken as the D call from the table, unchecked against the DNA. TRBV21-1 is a recognized pseudogene. The CDR3 is 13 residues long. CDR3 in DNA: TGTGCCAGCAGGACACAGGTAAATCAGCCCCAGCATTTT. Encoded protein: CASRTQVNQPQHF.

This chain joins TRBV4-1 and TRBJ2-1; D assignment may be TRBD1 or TRBD2 (5 bases each). In germline, CDR1 is MGHRA, CDR2 YSYEKL. The CDR3 extends over 14 amino acids. The V and J ends lost 0 bases and 8 bases respectively, with 11 bases between them. The DNA of the CDR3 is TGCGCCAGCAGCCAAGATTGGGACGGGTATGAGCAGTTCTTC. Translation: CASSQDWDGYEQFF.

There are a few counts of this clonotype. For the CDR3, the DNA is TGCGCCAGCAGCAGAGGACAGGGACAGGAGCCCCAGCATTTT. Encoded protein: CASSRGQGQEPQHF. V gene TRBV5-1 combines with J gene TRBJ1-5; TRBD1 aligns across 8 bases. Germline CDR1 reads SGHRS; CDR2 reads YFSETQ. V trimming: 4 bases; J trimming: 8 bases; junction bases outside the gene matches: 8. The CDR3 spans 14 residues.

The chain has TRBV18 and TRBJ2-1; D assignment may be TRBD1 or TRBD2 (5 bases each). Germline values: CDR1 KGHSH, CDR2 LQKENI. V lost 6 bases and J 0 bases, leaving 15 bases between the germline ends. The CDR3 spans 16 residues. The CDR3 DNA reads TGTGCCAGCTCTCCCACCGGGACCCTCTCCTACAATGAGCAGTTCTTC. As protein: CASSPTGTLSYNEQFF. Supplemented by reference TRBV18 and TRBJ2-1, the full variable domain reads NAGVMQNPRHLVRRRGQEARLRCSPMKGHSHVYWYRQLPEEGLKFMVYLQKENIIDESGMPKERFSAEFPKEGPSILRIQQVVRGDSAAYFCASSPTGTLSYNEQFFGPGTRLTVL.

The rearrangement links TRBV12-3 or TRBV12-4 to TRBJ1-2; 8 nucleotides align to TRBD1. CDR3 length equals 16 residues. With 6 bases clipped from V and 0 bases from J, the junction kept 9 bases outside the gene matches. The CDR3 protein is CASSRDRIATNYGYTF. CDR3 in DNA: TGTGCCAGCAGCCGGGACAGGATTGCCACTAACTATGGCTACACCTTC.

V gene TRBV24-1 combines with J gene TRBJ2-1; 9 nucleotides match TRBD2. CDR1 KGHDR and CDR2 SFDVKD come from the germline V gene. V lost 0 bases and J lost 7; bases outside the gene matches: 6. The CDR3 is made up of 16 amino acids. CDR3 sequence (DNA): TGTGCCACCAGTGATTTGTTGAGCGGGAGGCTAAATGAGCAGTTCTTC. It yields the protein CATSDLLSGRLNEQFF.

J is TRBJ1-1 and V is TRBV20-1; perhaps TRBD1 as D (6 bases). The CDR3 is 12 residues long. Germline V gene lookup returns CDR1 DFQATT and CDR2 SNEGSKA (reference sequence). Trimming pared 7 bases from V and 10 bases from J, leaving 19 bases between. The DNA for the CDR3 is TGCAGTGTTTCGACAGAAAGAGGGGGAGCTTTCTTT. This gives the protein CSVSTERGGAFF.

This clonotype was observed a handful of times. The gene calls are TRBV25-1 and TRBJ2-2, with 7 bases fitting TRBD2. V was pared by 8 bases and J by 0 bases, with 6 bases of the junction left unmatched. Looked up from germline, CDR1 is MGHDK and CDR2 is SYGVNS. The CDR3 loop spans 15 amino acids. In DNA, the CDR3 is TGTGCCAGCCACGGGGGGAGACCGAACACCGGGGAGCTGTTTTTT. Translation: CASHGGRPNTGELFF.

The chain combines TRBV30 with TRBJ2-3, with TRBD2 identical over 13 bases. V shed 7 bases, J shed 7 bases, and the junction held 14 bases outside the gene matches. The CDR3 contains 16 residues. CDR1 is GTSNPN and CDR2 is SVGIG in the germline V gene (reference sequence). For the CDR3, the DNA is TGTGCCTCGGATCCTGGATGGACTAGCGGGAGTTATACGCAGTATTTT. This codes for CASDPGWTSGSYTQYF. Supplemented by reference TRBV30 and TRBJ2-3, the full variable domain reads SQTIHQWPATLVQPVGSPLSLECTVEGTSNPNLYWYRQAAGRGLQLLFYSVGIGQISSEVPQNLSASRPQDRQFILSSKKLLLSDSGFYLCASDPGWTSGSYTQYFGPGTRLTVL.

This sequence joins TRBV21-1 and TRBJ2-1; the D call TRBD2 from the table was never checked on the DNA. TRBV21-1 is a pseudogene. This CDR3 has 17 amino acids. For the CDR3, the DNA is TGTGCCAGCAGCAACGGAACGGAGGGACTAGTGGTCAATGAGCAGTTCTTC. Translation: CASSNGTEGLVVNEQFF.

CDR3 nucleotide sequence: TGTGCCAGCAGTTTTGGGGGGTCGGGGGGGTCGGGATACAATGAGCAGTTCTTC. Protein product: CASSFGGSGGSGYNEQFF. V usage is TRBV27 and J usage is TRBJ2-1; 8 nucleotides line up with TRBD2. CDR1 is MNHEY, CDR2 SMNVEV, per germline (reference sequence). V was clipped by 3 bases and J by 4 bases; unmatched bases: 14. CDR3 length: 18 amino acids.

CDR3 residues: CASSLRADNEQFF. The DNA for the CDR3 is TGTGCCAGCAGTTTAAGGGCAGACAATGAGCAGTTCTTC. The chain is built from TRBV27 and TRBJ2-1, with unresolved D. Germline V gene lookup returns CDR1 MNHEY and CDR2 SMNVEV (reference sequence). The CDR3 has 13 amino acids. V lost 2 bases, J lost 5 bases, and 7 bases lay in between.

This clonotype was detected only a few times. This chain connects TRBV18 to TRBJ2-1; 8 bases match TRBD2. With 5 bases clipped from V and 6 bases from J, the junction kept 12 bases outside the gene matches. The CDR3 sequence is 16 residues long. The V gene's germline CDR1 is KGHSH and CDR2 LQKENI. The CDR3 here is CASSMSTGGGGNEQFF. The CDR3 bases are TGTGCCAGCTCAATGTCGACGGGAGGGGGGGGCAATGAGCAGTTCTTC.

V and J are TRBV6-2 or TRBV6-3 and TRBJ1-2; no reliable D call. CDR3 length: 12 amino acids. CDR1 MNHEY and CDR2 SVGEGT come from the germline V gene. The V and J ends lost 6 bases and 4 bases respectively, with 9 bases between them. CDR3 amino acids: CASRPRGYGYTF. In DNA, the CDR3 is TGTGCCAGCAGACCGCGCGGCTATGGCTACACCTTC.

In this sample, this clonotype turned up a few times. The chain combines TRBV9 with TRBJ1-1, with D maybe TRBD1 (5 bases). CDR1 and CDR2 from the germline V gene are SGDLS and YYNGEE. The germline V and J ends were trimmed by 1 base and 1 base, with 14 bases remaining between them. The CDR3 runs to 16 residues. The CDR3 loop reads CASSVSPARANTEAFF. The CDR3, as DNA: TGTGCCAGCAGCGTAAGTCCCGCCAGGGCGAACACTGAAGCTTTCTTT.

The CDR3 loop reads CASSIPDRGQPQETQYF. In DNA form, the CDR3 reads TGTGCCAGCAGCATACCCGACAGGGGGCAACCCCAAGAGACCCAGTACTTC. The chain joins TRBV7-9 to TRBJ2-5; 10 bases match TRBD1. The CDR3 is 17 amino acids. Trimming at V came to 5 bases and at J to 1 base, leaving 10 bases not matched to a gene. In germline, CDR1 is SEHNR, CDR2 FQNEAQ (reference sequence).

This clonotype was observed a handful of times. V usage is TRBV5-1 and J usage is TRBJ2-7, with D possibly TRBD2 on 5 matching bases. V lost 4 bases to trimming and J lost 6 bases, with 17 bases between them. Germline V gene data show CDR1 as SGHRS and CDR2 as YFSETQ. The CDR3 is 14 amino acids. The CDR3 DNA reads TGCGCCAGCAGCCCGAAGACTACCCCTGGCGAGCAGTACTTC. It encodes CASSPKTTPGEQYF.

This clonotype was detected a few times. This chain links TRBV7-9 with TRBJ2-7; D might be TRBD1 (6 bases). With 7 bases removed from V and 0 bases from J, the gap between germline ends came to 10 bases. This CDR3 has 13 residues. Germline V CDR1 and CDR2: SEHNR, FQNEAQ (reference sequence). In nucleotides, the CDR3 is TGTGCCAGCACCGGACAGAACTCCTACGAGCAGTACTTC. Protein sequence: CASTGQNSYEQYF.

In its sample, this clonotype was seen a few times. CDR3 region: CASSLGPGTGGYNSPLHF. Here the CDR3 DNA reads TGTGCCAGCAGCTTAGGGCCCGGGACAGGGGGCTATAATTCACCCCTCCACTTT. The rearrangement joins TRBV11-1 to TRBJ1-6; 11 bases map to TRBD1. Germline CDR1 and CDR2: SGHAT and FQDESV (reference sequence). Losses at the gene ends were 1 base for V and 3 bases for J; bases not matched to a gene: 5. The CDR3 has 18 residues.

This clonotype was seen only a few times. The rearrangement uses TRBV7-7 and TRBJ1-4; TRBD1 aligns across 8 bases. Germline V gene data show CDR1 as SSHAT and CDR2 as FNYEAQ (reference sequence). The CDR3 is made up of 15 amino acids. J lost 8 bases, V lost 2 bases, and 7 bases had no gene match. DNA for the CDR3: TGTGCCAGCAGCTTAAAGACAGGGGAGGGCGAAAAACTGTTTTTT. This gives the protein CASSLKTGEGEKLFF. The whole variable domain, filled in from reference TRBV7-7 and TRBJ1-4, reads GAGVSQSPRYKVTKRGQDVTLRCDPISSHATLYWYQQALGQGPEFLTYFNYEAQPDKSGLPSDRFSAERPEGSISTLTIQRTEQRDSAMYRCASSLKTGEGEKLFFGSGTQLSVL.

The CDR3 sequence is CASSFSNYGYTF. CDR3 sequence (DNA): TGCGCCAGCAGCTTCTCTAACTATGGCTACACCTTC. V and J are TRBV4-1 and TRBJ1-2; D gene ambiguous. In germline, CDR1 is MGHRA, CDR2 YSYEKL. Deletions cut 5 bases from V and 0 bases from J, with 4 bases between. The CDR3 is 12 residues long.

This clonotype turned up a few times. The chain has TRBV18 and TRBJ1-2, with D possibly being TRBD1 (5 bases). Germline lookup yields CDR1 KGHSH and CDR2 LQKENI. The V end lost 0 bases, the J end lost 4 bases, and 12 bases lay between the germline ends. This CDR3 has 15 amino acids. For the CDR3, the DNA is TGTGCCAGCTCACCACCGTCACAGGCCGGCTATGGCTACACCTTC. This gives the protein CASSPPSQAGYGYTF.

This clonotype was seen more than once but under ten times. The genes are TRBV5-4 and TRBJ2-1; 8 bases map to TRBD2. Germline V gene data show CDR1 as SGHNT and CDR2 as YYREEE (reference sequence). J lost 3 bases, V lost 4 bases, and 12 bases had no gene match. CDR3 length equals 17 residues. The CDR3: CASSLWTGTRLYNEQFF. The CDR3 region has the DNA TGTGCCAGCAGCCTATGGACCGGGACTAGACTCTACAATGAGCAGTTCTTC.

The chain joins TRBV18 to TRBJ2-4; D is ambiguous. The CDR3 has 13 residues. Trimming stripped 1 base from V and 0 bases from J, with 1 base between. Per germline, CDR1 KGHSH and CDR2 LQKENI. CDR3 amino acids: CASSPLAKNIQYF. CDR3 nucleotide sequence: TGTGCCAGCTCACCACTAGCCAAAAACATTCAGTACTTC.

This chain uses TRBV11-2 with TRBJ2-5, with 7 bases matching TRBD2. The CDR3 consists of 13 residues. V lost 8 bases and J lost 3; bases outside the gene matches: 6. Germline V gives CDR1 SGHAT, CDR2 FQNNGV. The CDR3 spells CASSLLAKETQYF. The CDR3, as DNA: TGTGCCAGCTCCCTACTAGCGAAAGAGACCCAGTACTTC.

This clonotype has ten or more counts. The genes are TRBV29-1 and TRBJ2-7; 12 bases are shared with TRBD2. The length of the CDR3 is 13 residues. Germline CDR1 is SQVTM and CDR2 is ANQGSEA. The ends lost 7 bases at V and 10 bases at J; junction bases unmatched: 11. The CDR3 region is CSAQMRLAGVQYF. The CDR3, as DNA: TGCAGCGCTCAAATGAGACTAGCGGGAGTTCAGTACTTC.